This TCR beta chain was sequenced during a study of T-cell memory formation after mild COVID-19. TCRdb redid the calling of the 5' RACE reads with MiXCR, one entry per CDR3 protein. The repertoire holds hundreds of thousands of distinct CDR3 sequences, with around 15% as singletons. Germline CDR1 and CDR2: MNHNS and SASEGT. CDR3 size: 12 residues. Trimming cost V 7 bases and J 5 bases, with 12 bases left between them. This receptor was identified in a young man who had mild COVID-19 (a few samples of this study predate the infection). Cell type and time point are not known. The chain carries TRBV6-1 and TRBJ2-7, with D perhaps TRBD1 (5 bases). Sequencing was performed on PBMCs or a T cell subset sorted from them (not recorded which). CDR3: CASTLTGDEQYF. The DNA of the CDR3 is TGTGCCAGCACCCTAACAGGAGACGAGCAGTACTTC.